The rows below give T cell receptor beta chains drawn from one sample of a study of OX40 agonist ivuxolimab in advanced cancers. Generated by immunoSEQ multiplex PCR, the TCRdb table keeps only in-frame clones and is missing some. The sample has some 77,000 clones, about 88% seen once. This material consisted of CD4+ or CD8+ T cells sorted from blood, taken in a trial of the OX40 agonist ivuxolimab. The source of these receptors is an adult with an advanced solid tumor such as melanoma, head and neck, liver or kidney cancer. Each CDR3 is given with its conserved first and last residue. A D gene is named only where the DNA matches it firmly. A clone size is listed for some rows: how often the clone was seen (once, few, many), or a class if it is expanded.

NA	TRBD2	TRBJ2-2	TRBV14	TGTGCCAGCAGCCGGCTAGCGGGAAGGACCGGGGAGCTGTTTTTT	CASSRLAGRTGELFF
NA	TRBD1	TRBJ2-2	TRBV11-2	TGTGCCAGCAGCCAAGACAGGGGAAACACCGGGGAGCTGTTTTTT	CASSQDRGNTGELFF
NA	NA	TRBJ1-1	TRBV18	TGTGCCAGCTCACCCCCGCTGAACACTGAAGCTTTCTTT	CASSPPLNTEAFF
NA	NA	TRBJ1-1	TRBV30	TGTGCCTGGAGCCACGACACCATGAACACTGAAGCTTTCTTT	CAWSHDTMNTEAFF
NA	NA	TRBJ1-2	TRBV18	TGTGCCAGCTCACCCTCTTTGGGGGCCGACTATGGCTACACCTTC	CASSPSLGADYGYTF
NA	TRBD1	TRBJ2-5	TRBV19	TGTGCCAGTAGTAGGAGACAGGGGTCCCGCGCTCTGCAGACCCAGTACTTC	CASSRRQGSRALQTQYF
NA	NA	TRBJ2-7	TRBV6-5	TGTGCCAGCAGTTACCTGCCAGTTTCCTACGAGCAGTACTTC	CASSYLPVSYEQYF
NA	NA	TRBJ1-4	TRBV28	TGTGCCAGCAGTTTCCCCCGTGGGGGGGGGCGCGAAAAACTGTTTTTT	CASSFPRGGGREKLFF
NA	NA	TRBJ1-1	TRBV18	TGTGCCAGCTCACCATTTAAGACAGGCACTGAAGCTTTCTTT	CASSPFKTGTEAFF
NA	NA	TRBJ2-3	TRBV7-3	TGTGCCAGCAGCCCCCTGAGCGGCACAGATACGCAGTATTTT	CASSPLSGTDTQYF
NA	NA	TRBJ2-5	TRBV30	TGTGCCTGGACATCTCAGGGAGAGACCCAGTACTTC	CAWTSQGETQYF
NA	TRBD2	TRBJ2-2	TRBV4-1	TGCGCCAGCAGCTCGGGACTAGCGGGAGGATGGACCGGGGAGCTGTTTTTT	CASSSGLAGGWTGELFF
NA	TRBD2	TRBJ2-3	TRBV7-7	TGTGCCAGCAGCCCTGGACTAGCGGGGGATACGCAGTATTTT	CASSPGLAGDTQYF
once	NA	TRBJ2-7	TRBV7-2	TGTGCCAGCAGCTTGGGTCAGGGAGTCGACGAGCAGTACTTC	CASSLGQGVDEQYF
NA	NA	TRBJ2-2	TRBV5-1	TGCGCCAGCAGAAATCTAGGGACCTCGAACACCGGGGAGCTGTTTTTT	CASRNLGTSNTGELFF
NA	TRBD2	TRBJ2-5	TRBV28	TGTGCCAGCAGTTTATGGCGGGAGGCGGGGGAGACCCAGTACTTC	CASSLWREAGETQYF
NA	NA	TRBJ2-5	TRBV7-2	TGTGCCAGCAGCTCGACAGTCCAAGAGACCCAGTACTTC	CASSSTVQETQYF
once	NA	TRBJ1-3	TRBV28	TGTGCCAGCATACGGGTAGCCTCTGGAAACACCATATATTTT	CASIRVASGNTIYF
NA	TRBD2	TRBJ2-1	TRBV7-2	TGTGCCAGCAGCTTAGTAAAGGGACTAGCGGGAGGGCCCCATGAGCAGTTCTTC	CASSLVKGLAGGPHEQFF
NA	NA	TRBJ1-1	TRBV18	TGTGCCAGCACACCACCGTCTCTGCCCGAAGCTTTCTTT	CASTPPSLPEAFF
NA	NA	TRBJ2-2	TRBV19	TGTGCCAGTAGTATAGTGGCAGGGACCGGGGAGCTGTTTTTT	CASSIVAGTGELFF
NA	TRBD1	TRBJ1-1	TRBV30	TGTGCCTGGGGACACTTCCAGGGGGCTGAAGCTTTCTTT	CAWGHFQGAEAFF
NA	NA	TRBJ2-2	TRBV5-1	TGCGCCAGCAGCTCAACAGGGAACACCGGGGAGCTGTTTTTT	CASSSTGNTGELFF
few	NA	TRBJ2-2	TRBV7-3	TGTGCCAGCAGCCCGACTGTCACCGGGGAGCTGTTTTTT	CASSPTVTGELFF
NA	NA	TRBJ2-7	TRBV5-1	TGCGCCAGCAGTCGCGTACCGGGACAATCCTACGAGCAGTACTTC	CASSRVPGQSYEQYF
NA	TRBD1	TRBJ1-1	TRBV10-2	TGCGCCAGCAGTGAGCAACAGGGGTCGGACACTGAAGCTTTCTTT	CASSEQQGSDTEAFF
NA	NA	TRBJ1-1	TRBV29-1	TGCAGCGTTGAAGGTTTGCTTCCCAGGACTGAAGCTTTCTTT	CSVEGLLPRTEAFF
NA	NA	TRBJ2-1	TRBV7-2	TGTGCCAGCAGCGCATACCCCACCAATGAGCAGTTCTTC	CASSAYPTNEQFF
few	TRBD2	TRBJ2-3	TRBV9	TGTGCCAGCAGCCCCCGTTCGGGGGGGCTGTCTGGCACAGATACGCAGTATTTT	CASSPRSGGLSGTDTQYF
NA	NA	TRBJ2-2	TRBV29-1	TGCAGCGCTTTCCGCAACCCCGGGGAGCTGTTTTTT	CSAFRNPGELFF
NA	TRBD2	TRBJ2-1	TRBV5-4	TGTGCCAGCACCTCAGCGGGAGTAGGCTATGAGCAGTTCTTC	CASTSAGVGYEQFF
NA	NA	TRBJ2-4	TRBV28	TGTGCCAGCAGTTTACTCGGGGTGGGAGCGGCCAAAAACATTCAGTACTTC	CASSLLGVGAAKNIQYF
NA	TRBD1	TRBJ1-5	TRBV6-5	TGTGCCAGCAGTTACTCCGGCAGGGGGGCTCAGCCCCAGCATTTT	CASSYSGRGAQPQHF
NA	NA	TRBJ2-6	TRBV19	TGTGCCAGTAGTTTTGGTTCTGGGGCCAACGTCCTGACTTTC	CASSFGSGANVLTF
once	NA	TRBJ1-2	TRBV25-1	TGTGCCAGCAGTGACGGAGGGGCCTATGGCTACACCTTC	CASSDGGAYGYTF
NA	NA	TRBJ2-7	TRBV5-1	TGCGCCAGCAGCTTCGGGCAGGGGAGGTCAGACGAGCAGTACTTC	CASSFGQGRSDEQYF
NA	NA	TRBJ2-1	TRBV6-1	TGTGCCAGCAGGGACTACCTCAATGAGCAGTTCTTC	CASRDYLNEQFF
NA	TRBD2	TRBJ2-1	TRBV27	TGTGCCAGCAGAGTTTACGGTCCGGGACTAGCGGAGAATCAGTTCTTC	CASRVYGPGLAENQFF
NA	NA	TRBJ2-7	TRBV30	TGTGCCTCACAGGGACGCTACGAGCAGTACTTC	CASQGRYEQYF
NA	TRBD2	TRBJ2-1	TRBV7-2	TGTGCCAGCAGCTCTAGGAGGGCTAGCGGGATATATGAGCAGTTCTTC	CASSSRRASGIYEQFF
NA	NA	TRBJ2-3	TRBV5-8	TGTGCCAGCAGACAAGGGCTGGAGGGGACAGATACGCAGTATTTT	CASRQGLEGTDTQYF